The next 26 T cell receptor beta chains were all read from a single sample in a study of cytomegalovirus exposure and HLA in healthy donors (dated by TCRdb to about 2017). The library came from the immunoSEQ multiplex PCR assay. For the multiplex PCR, a mixture combining 60 forward primers for TCR Vbeta segments and 13 reverse primers for TCR Jbeta segments was used. Sourced from immuneACCESS, this table was stored by TCRdb with only in-frame sequences that have V and J called. A share of the clones is absent; for the studies checked, an unresolved V gene accounts for under half, and the remainder has no known explanation. For this sample the table gives around 100,000 clones, of which 65% to 90% were detected only once. The ten most abundant clones make up 3% to 3.5% of the sample. Source material: PBMCs. The source is a man younger than 45 in good health and CMV-seropositive.

The genes are TRBV11-2 and TRBJ1-3; D is ambiguous. V lost 3 bases and J 0 bases, leaving 9 bases between the germline ends. Germline CDR1 is SGHAT and CDR2 is FQNNGV. There are 15 residues in the CDR3. CDR3 nucleotide sequence: TGTGCCAGCAGCTTTATTAGCGGCTCTGGAAACACCATATATTTT. Its protein product is CASSFISGSGNTIYF.

V is TRBV5-1 and J is TRBJ1-1; TRBD1 is a possible D gene (5 bases). CDR3 length equals 14 residues. V was clipped by 4 bases and J by 1 base, with 11 bases between them. From germline, CDR1 is SGHRS and CDR2 YFSETQ. CDR3 protein: CASSLDGGNTEAFF. CDR3 sequence (DNA): TGCGCCAGCAGCCTCGACGGGGGGAACACTGAAGCTTTCTTT.

This sequence joins TRBV7-2 and TRBJ2-4; D perhaps matches TRBD1 (5 bases). V dropped 5 bases and J dropped 0 bases, with 17 bases sitting between them. The CDR3 consists of 17 residues. Germline V gene data show CDR1 as SGHTA and CDR2 as FQGNSA. The CDR3 DNA reads TGTGCCAGCAGCCCCCCCACAGGTTTCCGAGCCAAAAACATTCAGTACTTC. Protein sequence: CASSPPTGFRAKNIQYF. The entire variable domain, with the rest obtained from reference TRBV7-2 and TRBJ2-4, is as follows: GAGVSQSPSNKVTEKGKDVELRCDPISGHTALYWYRQSLGQGLEFLIYFQGNSAPDKSGLPSDRFSAERTGGSVSTLTIQRTQQEDSAVYLCASSPPTGFRAKNIQYFGAGTRLSVL.

CDR3 DNA sequence: TGTGCCACCAGCAGAGATCAGGGATTGAACACTGAAGCTTTCTTT. Its translation is CATSRDQGLNTEAFF. V is TRBV15 and J is TRBJ1-1; D might be TRBD1 (5 bases). V dropped 0 bases and J dropped 0 bases, with 8 bases sitting between them. The CDR3 totals 15 residues. Germline assignment: CDR1 LNHNV and CDR2 YYDKDF (reference sequence).

The V gene is TRBV28, the J gene TRBJ2-1, with TRBD2 matching 14 bases. The germline V gene has CDR1 MDHEN and CDR2 SYDVKM. The CDR3 sequence is 15 residues long. V lost 10 bases to trimming and J lost 9 bases; unmatched junction nucleotides: 11. The CDR3 protein is CATTSGTSGSFEQFF. The CDR3 DNA is TGTGCCACAACATCCGGGACTAGCGGGAGTTTTGAGCAGTTCTTC.

The chain links TRBV7-9 to TRBJ2-5; 8 bases map to TRBD1. V lost 4 bases to trimming and J lost 0 bases; unmatched junction nucleotides: 1. CDR1 and CDR2 from the germline V gene are SEHNR and FQNEAQ (reference sequence). This CDR3 region has 14 residues. The CDR3 DNA sequence: TGTGCCAGCAGCTCGGGACAGGACCAAGAGACCCAGTACTTC. Translating it yields CASSSGQDQETQYF.

The chain joins TRBV25-1 to TRBJ1-4, with D unresolved. Trimming took 3 bases from V and 3 from J, leaving 11 bases between them. Germline CDR1 is MGHDK and CDR2 is SYGVNS. The CDR3 length is 15 residues. For the CDR3, the DNA is TGTGCCAGCAGTGAGAGAGTTAGTCCTAATGAAAAACTGTTTTTT. It yields the protein CASSERVSPNEKLFF.

The chain combines TRBV11-3 with TRBJ2-1; 11 bases line up with TRBD2. J was trimmed by 8 bases and V by 1 base; bases with no gene match: 7. The CDR3 loop spans 16 amino acids. The germline CDR1 and CDR2 sequences are SGHNT and YENEEA. The CDR3 reads CASSLVSGRAFDEQFF. The DNA for the CDR3 is TGTGCCAGCAGCTTAGTTAGCGGGAGGGCCTTCGATGAGCAGTTCTTC.

The genes are TRBV6-5 and TRBJ1-1, with a weak D call TRBD1 (6 bases). CDR1 is MNHEY and CDR2 is SVGAGI in the germline V gene. This CDR3 is built from 14 residues. V was shortened by 2 bases and J by 1 base, with 8 bases between the two germline ends. In DNA form, the CDR3 reads TGTGCCAGCAGTTACCTAGGGGGGAACACTGAAGCTTTCTTT. Translating gives CASSYLGGNTEAFF.

V gene TRBV5-4 combines with J gene TRBJ1-1, with D hard to call. Per germline, CDR1 SGHNT and CDR2 YYREEE (reference sequence). V dropped 3 bases and J dropped 5 bases, with 14 bases sitting between them. This CDR3 is built from 14 residues. The DNA of the CDR3 is TGTGCCAGCAGCTCCTGGACTCCCGGAACTGAAGCTTTCTTT. Translation gives CASSSWTPGTEAFF.

The V and J genes are TRBV10-3 and TRBJ2-5, with a weak D call TRBD1 (6 bases). Germline V gene sequence: CDR1 ENHRY, CDR2 SYGVKD. The CDR3 contains 14 residues. The V end lost 0 bases, the J end lost 3 bases, and 8 bases lay between the germline ends. CDR3 sequence (DNA): TGTGCCATCAGTGAGTCGGGGGCCGAAGAGACCCAGTACTTC. It yields the protein CAISESGAEETQYF.

Here the CDR3 reads CASSLWTREAFF. The DNA of the CDR3 is TGTGCCAGCAGTCTGTGGACAAGAGAAGCTTTCTTT. The chain combines TRBV27 with TRBJ1-1, with D tentatively TRBD1 (5 bases). Germline-derived CDR1 and CDR2 are MNHEY and SMNVEV (reference sequence). This CDR3 contains 12 residues. V dropped 5 bases and J dropped 8 bases, with 12 bases sitting between them.

The J gene is TRBJ2-1, the V gene TRBV10-3; 10 positions agree with TRBD1. This CDR3 region has 14 residues. V shed 7 bases, J shed 4 bases, and the junction held 4 bases outside the gene matches. The V gene's germline CDR1 is ENHRY and CDR2 SYGVKD. The CDR3 protein is CAITRTGGYNEQFF. CDR3 in DNA: TGTGCCATCACTAGGACAGGGGGATACAATGAGCAGTTCTTC.

The chain uses TRBV30 and TRBJ1-4, with D hard to call. The V gene's germline CDR1 is GTSNPN and CDR2 SVGIG (reference sequence). V lost 4 bases and J lost 8, with 8 bases in between. CDR3 length equals 11 residues. The CDR3 nucleotides are TGTGCCTGGAATCAGAAGGAAAAACTGTTTTTT. The encoded protein is CAWNQKEKLFF.

The gene calls are TRBV10-2 and TRBJ1-2; 9 bases fit TRBD1. CDR3 length equals 14 residues. Losses at the gene ends were 5 bases for V and 8 bases for J; bases not matched to a gene: 9. CDR1 is WSHSY and CDR2 is SAAADI in the germline V gene. CDR3 in amino acids: CASSPLWDRAGYTF. CDR3 nucleotide sequence: TGCGCCAGCAGTCCCCTCTGGGACAGGGCAGGCTACACCTTC.

The V call is TRBV6-5, the J call TRBJ1-5; 8 bases match TRBD1. Germline V gene data show CDR1 as MNHEY and CDR2 as SVGAGI. Trimming took 7 bases from V and 4 from J; bases not matched to a gene: 6. The CDR3 is made up of 14 amino acids. Written as DNA, the CDR3 is TGTGCCAGCACCCCGGACAGGGATAATCAGCCCCAGCATTTT. The encoded protein is CASTPDRDNQPQHF.

The chain couples TRBV5-1 to TRBJ2-1; D possibly corresponds to TRBD2 (5 bases). Germline V gene sequence: CDR1 SGHRS, CDR2 YFSETQ. The V end was cut by 5 bases, the J end by 0 bases, with 9 bases between. The CDR3 extends over 14 amino acids. Written as DNA, the CDR3 is TGCGCCAGCAGACCGGAGGTCTCCTACAATGAGCAGTTCTTC. This encodes CASRPEVSYNEQFF.

A few counts support this clone. The chain recombines TRBV6-1 with TRBJ1-4, with TRBD1 identical over 11 bases. Germline V gene lookup returns CDR1 MNHNS and CDR2 SASEGT. The CDR3 extends over 15 amino acids. J lost 5 bases, V lost 8 bases, and 7 bases had no gene match. The CDR3 DNA is TGTGCCAGCGGCGCAGGGACAGGGGGAAATGAAAAACTGTTTTTT. As protein: CASGAGTGGNEKLFF.

V and J are TRBV2 and TRBJ2-2; D unclear. Trimming pared 7 bases from V and 7 bases from J, leaving 13 bases between. The germline CDR1 and CDR2 sequences are SNHLY and FYNNEI. CDR3 length: 13 amino acids. This CDR3 reads CASTQARGGELFF. CDR3 sequence (DNA): TGTGCCAGCACCCAGGCCCGTGGCGGGGAGCTGTTTTTT. Full variable domain (rest looked up from reference TRBV2 and TRBJ2-2): EPEVTQTPSHQVTQMGQEVILRCVPISNHLYFYWYRQILGQKVEFLVSFYNNEISEKSEIFDDQFSVERPDGSNFTLKIRSTKLEDSAMYFCASTQARGGELFFGEGSRLTVL.

The genes are TRBV11-3 and TRBJ2-1, with 9 positions matching TRBD1. The CDR3 runs 15 residues. Germline loops: CDR1 SGHNT, CDR2 YENEEA. V lost 1 base, J lost 7 bases, and 5 bases stayed unmatched. CDR3 sequence (DNA): TGTGCCAGCAGCTTAGGGGGACAGGGAAGGAATGAGCAGTTCTTC. It specifies CASSLGGQGRNEQFF.

The chain is built from TRBV11-2 and TRBJ2-7; 7 bases fit TRBD1. The CDR3 length is 14 residues. Per germline, CDR1 SGHAT and CDR2 FQNNGV. Unmatched junction bases numbered 8, after V lost 5 bases and J lost 4 bases. The CDR3 region is CASSGTGTAYEQYF. DNA of the CDR3: TGTGCCAGCAGCGGAACCGGGACAGCGTACGAGCAGTACTTC.

This chain uses TRBV6-5 with TRBJ2-7; D uncertain. Trimming pared 0 bases from V and 2 bases from J, leaving 8 bases between. This CDR3 is 14 amino acids long. CDR1 and CDR2 from the germline V gene are MNHEY and SVGAGI. The CDR3, as DNA: TGTGCCAGCAGTTACTCGGGCGACCCCTACGAGCAGTACTTC. Amino acid sequence: CASSYSGDPYEQYF.

This chain connects TRBV7-9 to TRBJ1-2; 7 bases are a match to TRBD1. The V gene end was trimmed by 0 bases and the J gene end by 8 bases; junction bases not matched to a gene: 6. The V gene's germline CDR1 is SEHNR and CDR2 FQNEAQ (reference sequence). The CDR3 runs 14 residues. The DNA of the CDR3 is TGTGCCAGCAGCTTAGCCACAGGGGTTCGCGGCTACACCTTC. The encoded protein is CASSLATGVRGYTF.

The chain couples TRBV19 to TRBJ2-7; 11 nucleotides match TRBD1. Germline CDR1 reads LNHDA; CDR2 reads SQIVND (reference sequence). There are 14 residues in the CDR3. The junction had 4 bases not matched to a gene; V was cut back by 5 bases and J by 4 bases. CDR3 bases: TGTGCCAGTAGTTCCCGGGACAGGGGGTACGAGCAGTACTTC. Amino acids: CASSSRDRGYEQYF.

The V call is TRBV19, the J call TRBJ2-2, with TRBD1 identical over 8 bases. V shed 4 bases and J 1 base; nucleotides not matched to a gene: 2. CDR1 and CDR2 (germline): LNHDA, SQIVND (reference sequence). CDR3 size: 15 residues. The CDR3 loop reads CASSRGTGNTGELFF. DNA for the CDR3: TGTGCCAGTAGTAGGGGGACAGGGAACACCGGGGAGCTGTTTTTT.

The chain joins TRBV6-1 to TRBJ1-5; D not resolved. CDR3 length equals 15 residues. V shed 5 bases and J shed 0 bases, with 11 bases lying between them. Per the germline V gene, CDR1 is MNHNS and CDR2 is SASEGT. The CDR3 spells CASSRGTHSNQPQHF. CDR3 bases: TGTGCCAGCAGTCGCGGTACCCATAGCAATCAGCCCCAGCATTTT.